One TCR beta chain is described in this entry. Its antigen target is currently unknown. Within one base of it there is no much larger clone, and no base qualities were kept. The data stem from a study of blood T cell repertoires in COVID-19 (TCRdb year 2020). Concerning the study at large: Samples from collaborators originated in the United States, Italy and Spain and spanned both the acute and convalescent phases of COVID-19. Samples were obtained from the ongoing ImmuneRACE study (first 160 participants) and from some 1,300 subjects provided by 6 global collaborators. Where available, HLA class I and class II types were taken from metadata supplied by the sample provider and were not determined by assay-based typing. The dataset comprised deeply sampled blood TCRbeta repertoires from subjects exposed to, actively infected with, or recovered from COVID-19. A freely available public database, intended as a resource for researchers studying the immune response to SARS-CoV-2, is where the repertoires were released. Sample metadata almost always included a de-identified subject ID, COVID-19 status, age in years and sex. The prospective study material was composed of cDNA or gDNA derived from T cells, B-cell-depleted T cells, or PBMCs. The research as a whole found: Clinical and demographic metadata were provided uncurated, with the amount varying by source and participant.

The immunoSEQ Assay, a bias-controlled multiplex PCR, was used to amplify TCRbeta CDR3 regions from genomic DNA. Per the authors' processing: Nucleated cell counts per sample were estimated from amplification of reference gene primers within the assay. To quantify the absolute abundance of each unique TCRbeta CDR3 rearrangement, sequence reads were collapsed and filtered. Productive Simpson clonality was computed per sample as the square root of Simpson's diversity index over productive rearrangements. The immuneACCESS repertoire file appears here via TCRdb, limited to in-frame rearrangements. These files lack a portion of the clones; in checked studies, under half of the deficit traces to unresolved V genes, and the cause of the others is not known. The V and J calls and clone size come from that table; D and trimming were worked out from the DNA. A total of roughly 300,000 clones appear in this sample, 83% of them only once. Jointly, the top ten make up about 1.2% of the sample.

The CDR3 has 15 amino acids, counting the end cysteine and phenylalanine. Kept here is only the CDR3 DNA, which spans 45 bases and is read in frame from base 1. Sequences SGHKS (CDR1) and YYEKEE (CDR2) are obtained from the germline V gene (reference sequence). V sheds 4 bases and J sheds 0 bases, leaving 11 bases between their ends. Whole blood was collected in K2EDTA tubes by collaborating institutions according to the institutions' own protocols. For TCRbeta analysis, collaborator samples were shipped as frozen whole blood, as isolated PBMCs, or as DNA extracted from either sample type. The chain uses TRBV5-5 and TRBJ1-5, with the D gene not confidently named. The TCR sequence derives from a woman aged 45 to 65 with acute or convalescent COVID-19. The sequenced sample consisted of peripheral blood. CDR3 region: CASSTVADSNQPQHF. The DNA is TGTGCCAGCAGCACCGTCGCAGATAGCAATCAGCCCCAGCATTTT.